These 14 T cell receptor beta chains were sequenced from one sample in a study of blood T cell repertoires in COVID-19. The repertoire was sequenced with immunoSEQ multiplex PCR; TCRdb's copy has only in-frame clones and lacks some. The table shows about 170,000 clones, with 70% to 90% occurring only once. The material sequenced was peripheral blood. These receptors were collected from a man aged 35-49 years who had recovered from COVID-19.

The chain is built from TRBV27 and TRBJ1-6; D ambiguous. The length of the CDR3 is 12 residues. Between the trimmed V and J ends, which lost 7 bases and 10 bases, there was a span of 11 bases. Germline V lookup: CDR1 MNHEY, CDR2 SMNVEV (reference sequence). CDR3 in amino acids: CASTTTGSPLHF. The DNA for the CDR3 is TGTGCCAGCACCACAACGGGGTCACCCCTCCACTTT.

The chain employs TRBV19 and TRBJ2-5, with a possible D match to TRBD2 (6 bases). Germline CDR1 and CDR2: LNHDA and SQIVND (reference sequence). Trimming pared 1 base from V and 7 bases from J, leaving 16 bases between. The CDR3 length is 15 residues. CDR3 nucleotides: TGTGCCAGTAGTATAGGTGGGGGACTCTCGTCGACCCAGTACTTC. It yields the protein CASSIGGGLSSTQYF.

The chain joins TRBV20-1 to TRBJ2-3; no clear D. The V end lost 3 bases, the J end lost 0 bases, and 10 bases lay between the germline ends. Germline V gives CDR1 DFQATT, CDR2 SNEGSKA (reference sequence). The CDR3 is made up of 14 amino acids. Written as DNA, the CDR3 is TGCAGTGCTAGTCGGTCAAGAAGCACAGATACGCAGTATTTT. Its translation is CSASRSRSTDTQYF.

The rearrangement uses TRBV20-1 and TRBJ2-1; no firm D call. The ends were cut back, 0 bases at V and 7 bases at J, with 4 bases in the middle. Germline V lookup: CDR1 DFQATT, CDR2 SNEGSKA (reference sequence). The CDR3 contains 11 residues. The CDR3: CSARDPNEQFF. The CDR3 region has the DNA TGCAGTGCTAGAGACCCGAATGAGCAGTTCTTC.

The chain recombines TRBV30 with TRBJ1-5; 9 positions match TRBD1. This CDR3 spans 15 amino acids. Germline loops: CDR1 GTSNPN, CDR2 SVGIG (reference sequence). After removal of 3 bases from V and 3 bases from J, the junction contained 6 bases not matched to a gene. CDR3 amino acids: CAWRGGQGINQPQHF. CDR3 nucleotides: TGTGCCTGGAGGGGTGGACAGGGGATCAATCAGCCCCAGCATTTT.

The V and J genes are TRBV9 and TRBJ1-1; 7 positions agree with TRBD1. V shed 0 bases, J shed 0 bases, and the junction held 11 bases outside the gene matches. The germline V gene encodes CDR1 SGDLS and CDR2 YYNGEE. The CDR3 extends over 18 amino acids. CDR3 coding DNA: TGTGCCAGCAGCGTAGATCCCCTCGCGACAGGGATGAACACTGAAGCTTTCTTT. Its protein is CASSVDPLATGMNTEAFF.

In DNA, the CDR3 is TGTGCCAGCAGGACCGGGACAGGCGTTACGGTCACCTTC. Protein product: CASRTGTGVTVTF. The genes are TRBV6-5 and TRBJ1-2; 8 bases agree with TRBD1. This CDR3 contains 13 residues. J lost 13 bases, V lost 6 bases, and 13 bases had no gene match. The germline gives CDR1 MNHEY, CDR2 SVGAGI.

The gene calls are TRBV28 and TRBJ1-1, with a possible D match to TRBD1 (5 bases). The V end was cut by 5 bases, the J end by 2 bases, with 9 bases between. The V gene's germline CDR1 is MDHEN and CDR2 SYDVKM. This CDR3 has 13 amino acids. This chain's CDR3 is CASSVQGNTEAFF. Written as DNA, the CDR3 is TGTGCCAGCAGTGTCCAGGGAAACACTGAAGCTTTCTTT.

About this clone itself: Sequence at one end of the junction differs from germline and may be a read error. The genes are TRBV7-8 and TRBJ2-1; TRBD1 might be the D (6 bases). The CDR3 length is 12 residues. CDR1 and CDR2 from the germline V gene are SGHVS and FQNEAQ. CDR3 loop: CASRLGGDEQFF. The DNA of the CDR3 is TGTGCCAGCAGATTAGGGGGAGACGAGCAGTTCTTC.

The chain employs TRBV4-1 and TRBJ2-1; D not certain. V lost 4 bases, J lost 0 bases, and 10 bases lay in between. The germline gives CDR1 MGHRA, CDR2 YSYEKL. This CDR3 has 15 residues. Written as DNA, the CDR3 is TGCGCCAGCAGCCTCCAGGTGAGCTCCTACAATGAGCAGTTCTTC. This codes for CASSLQVSSYNEQFF.

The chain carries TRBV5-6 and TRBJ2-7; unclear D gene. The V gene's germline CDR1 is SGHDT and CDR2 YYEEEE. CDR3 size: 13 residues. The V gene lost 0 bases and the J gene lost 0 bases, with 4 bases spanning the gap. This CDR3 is CASSLAHSYEQYF. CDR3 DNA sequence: TGTGCCAGCAGCTTGGCCCACTCCTACGAGCAGTACTTC.

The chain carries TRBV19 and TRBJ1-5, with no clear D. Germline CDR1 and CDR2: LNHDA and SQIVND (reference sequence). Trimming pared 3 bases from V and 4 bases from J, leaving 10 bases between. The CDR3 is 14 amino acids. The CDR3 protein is CASSIRGTNQPQHF. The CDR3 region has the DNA TGTGCCAGTAGTATCCGGGGTACAAATCAGCCCCAGCATTTT.

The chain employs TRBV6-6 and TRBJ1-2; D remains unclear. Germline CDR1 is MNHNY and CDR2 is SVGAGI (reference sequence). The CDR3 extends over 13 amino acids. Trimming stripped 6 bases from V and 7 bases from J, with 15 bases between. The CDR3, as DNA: TGTGCCAGCAGACCTCAGGATTCGAGTGGCTACACCTTC. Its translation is CASRPQDSSGYTF.

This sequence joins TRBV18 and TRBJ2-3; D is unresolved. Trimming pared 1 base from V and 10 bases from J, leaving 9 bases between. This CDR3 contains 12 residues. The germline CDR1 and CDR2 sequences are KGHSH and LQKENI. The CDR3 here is CASSPLGRAQYF. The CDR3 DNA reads TGTGCCAGCTCACCACTTGGGCGAGCGCAGTATTTT.